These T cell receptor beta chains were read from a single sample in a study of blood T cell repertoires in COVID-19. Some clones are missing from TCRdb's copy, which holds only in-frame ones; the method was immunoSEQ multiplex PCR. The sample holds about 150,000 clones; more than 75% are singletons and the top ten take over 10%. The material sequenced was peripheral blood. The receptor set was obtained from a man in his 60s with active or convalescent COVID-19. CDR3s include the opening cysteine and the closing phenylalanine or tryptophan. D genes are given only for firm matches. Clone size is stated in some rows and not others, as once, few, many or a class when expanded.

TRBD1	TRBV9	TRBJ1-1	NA	CASSVDGDRGKAFF	TGTGCCAGCAGCGTAGATGGGGACAGGGGAAAGGCTTTCTTT
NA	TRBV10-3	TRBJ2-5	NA	CAISRSGQETQYF	TGTGCCATCAGTAGGTCAGGACAAGAGACCCAGTACTTC
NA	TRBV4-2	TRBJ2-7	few	CASSQDQISYEQYF	TGTGCCAGCAGCCAAGACCAGATCTCCTACGAGCAGTACTTC
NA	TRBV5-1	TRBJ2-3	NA	CASSDALAGARTDTQYF	TGCGCCAGCAGCGACGCCCTGGCGGGGGCCCGCACAGATACGCAGTATTTT
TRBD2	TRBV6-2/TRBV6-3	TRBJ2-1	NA	CASSWTSGHNEQFF	TGTGCCAGCAGTTGGACTAGCGGGCACAATGAGCAGTTCTTC
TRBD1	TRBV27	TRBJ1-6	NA	CASRQGQGDNSPLHF	TGTGCCAGCAGGCAGGGACAGGGAGATAATTCACCCCTCCACTTT
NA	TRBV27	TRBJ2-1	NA	CASSLSWRASYNEQFF	TGTGCCAGCAGTTTATCGTGGAGAGCCTCCTACAATGAGCAGTTCTTC
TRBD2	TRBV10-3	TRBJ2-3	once	CAVRGEGDTQYF	TGTGCCGTCCGCGGGGAGGGAGATACGCAGTATTTT
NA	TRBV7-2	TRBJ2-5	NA	CASSLLWGEETQYF	TGTGCCAGCAGCCTCCTTTGGGGAGAAGAGACCCAGTACTTC
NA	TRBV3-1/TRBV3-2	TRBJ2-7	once	CASSRYDRSSYEQYF	TGTGCCAGCAGCCGATACGACAGGAGCTCCTACGAGCAGTACTTC
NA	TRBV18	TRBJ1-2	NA	CASSQGQQNYGYTF	TGTGCCAGCTCACAAGGACAGCAGAACTATGGCTACACCTTC
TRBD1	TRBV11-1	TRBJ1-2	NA	CASSLAGQGGHGYTF	TGTGCCAGCAGCTTAGCAGGGCAGGGGGGACATGGCTACACCTTC
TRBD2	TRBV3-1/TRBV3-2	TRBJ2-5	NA	CASSQAPGLTLQETQYF	TGTGCCAGCAGCCAAGCTCCGGGACTAACCCTCCAAGAGACCCAGTACTTC
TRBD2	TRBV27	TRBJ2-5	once	CASSFIRREGPETQYF	TGTGCCAGCAGTTTTATCCGTCGGGAGGGCCCAGAGACCCAGTACTTC
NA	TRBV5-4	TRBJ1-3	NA	CASSWERSGNTIYF	TGTGCCAGCAGCTGGGAGAGATCAGGAAACACCATATATTTT
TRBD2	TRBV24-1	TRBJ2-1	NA	CATSRAGGRNEQFF	TGTGCCACCTCGAGGGCGGGAGGGCGGAATGAGCAGTTCTTC
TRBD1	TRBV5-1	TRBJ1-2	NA	CASSLLTGMAIGGYTF	TGCGCCAGCAGCTTGTTGACAGGGATGGCGATTGGTGGCTACACCTTC
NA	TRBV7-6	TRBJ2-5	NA	CASSLGTIQETQYF	TGTGCCAGCAGCTTAGGGACTATCCAAGAGACCCAGTACTTC
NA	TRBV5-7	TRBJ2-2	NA	CASSLGGLTGELFF	TGTGCCAGCAGCTTGGGAGGATTAACCGGGGAGCTGTTTTTT
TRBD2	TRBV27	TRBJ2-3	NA	CASSPGGDTQYF	TGTGCCAGCAGCCCGGGAGGAGATACGCAGTATTTT
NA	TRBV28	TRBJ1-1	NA	CASSLWGRVMNTEAFF	TGTGCCAGCAGTTTATGGGGCAGGGTCATGAACACTGAAGCTTTCTTT
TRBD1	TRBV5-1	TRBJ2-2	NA	CASSLALRGPSTGELFF	TGCGCCAGCAGCTTGGCGCTCAGGGGGCCCAGCACCGGGGAGCTGTTTTTT
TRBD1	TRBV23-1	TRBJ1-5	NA	CASSQSGGQGRHQPQHF	TGCGCCAGCAGTCAATCGGGGGGACAGGGAAGGCATCAGCCCCAGCATTTT
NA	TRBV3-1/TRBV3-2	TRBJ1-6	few	CASNRGGRRGFSPLHF	TGTGCCAGCAATAGGGGGGGCCGACGCGGATTTTCACCCCTCCACTTT
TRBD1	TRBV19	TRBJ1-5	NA	CAIATGQGQPQHF	TGTGCCATAGCGACAGGGCAGGGCCAGCCCCAGCATTTT
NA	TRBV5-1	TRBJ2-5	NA	CASSLGPAAVQETQYF	TGCGCCAGCAGCTTGGGACCTGCAGCGGTCCAAGAGACCCAGTACTTC
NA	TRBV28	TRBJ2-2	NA	CASSSWQGPGELFF	TGTGCCAGCAGTTCTTGGCAGGGCCCCGGGGAGCTGTTTTTT
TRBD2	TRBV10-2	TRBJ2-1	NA	CASINVGGDEQFF	TGCGCCAGCATTAACGTCGGGGGGGATGAGCAGTTCTTC
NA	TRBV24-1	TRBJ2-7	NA	CATSPEGGAKEQYF	TGTGCCACCAGTCCCGAGGGGGGGGCTAAAGAGCAGTACTTC
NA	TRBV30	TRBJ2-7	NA	CAWSRDSLTYEQYF	TGTGCCTGGAGTCGTGATAGCCTAACCTACGAGCAGTACTTC
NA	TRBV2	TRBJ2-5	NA	CASSVGERETQYF	TGTGCCAGCAGTGTCGGGGAGAGAGAGACCCAGTACTTC
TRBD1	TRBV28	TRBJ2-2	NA	CASSLQGVKRELFF	TGTGCCAGCAGTTTACAGGGGGTTAAGAGGGAGCTGTTTTTT
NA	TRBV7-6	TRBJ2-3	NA	CASSSPEDTQYF	TGTGCCAGCAGCTCCCCCGAGGATACGCAGTATTTT
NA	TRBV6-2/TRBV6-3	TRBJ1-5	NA	CASSYPRGGLNQPQHF	TGTGCCAGCAGTTACCCTCGGGGGGGCCTTAATCAGCCCCAGCATTTT
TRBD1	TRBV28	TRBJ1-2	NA	CASSLSSQGNYGYTF	TGTGCCAGCAGTTTAAGTTCACAGGGGAACTATGGCTACACCTTC
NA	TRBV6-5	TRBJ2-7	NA	CASRDSLGMAQYF	TGTGCCAGCAGGGACAGCCTGGGGATGGCGCAGTACTTC
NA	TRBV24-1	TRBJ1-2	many	CATSGTGYGYTF	TGTGCCACCAGTGGAACAGGTTATGGCTACACCTTC
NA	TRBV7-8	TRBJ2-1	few	CASTGGSNEQFF	TGTGCCAGCACCGGAGGGTCGAATGAGCAGTTCTTC